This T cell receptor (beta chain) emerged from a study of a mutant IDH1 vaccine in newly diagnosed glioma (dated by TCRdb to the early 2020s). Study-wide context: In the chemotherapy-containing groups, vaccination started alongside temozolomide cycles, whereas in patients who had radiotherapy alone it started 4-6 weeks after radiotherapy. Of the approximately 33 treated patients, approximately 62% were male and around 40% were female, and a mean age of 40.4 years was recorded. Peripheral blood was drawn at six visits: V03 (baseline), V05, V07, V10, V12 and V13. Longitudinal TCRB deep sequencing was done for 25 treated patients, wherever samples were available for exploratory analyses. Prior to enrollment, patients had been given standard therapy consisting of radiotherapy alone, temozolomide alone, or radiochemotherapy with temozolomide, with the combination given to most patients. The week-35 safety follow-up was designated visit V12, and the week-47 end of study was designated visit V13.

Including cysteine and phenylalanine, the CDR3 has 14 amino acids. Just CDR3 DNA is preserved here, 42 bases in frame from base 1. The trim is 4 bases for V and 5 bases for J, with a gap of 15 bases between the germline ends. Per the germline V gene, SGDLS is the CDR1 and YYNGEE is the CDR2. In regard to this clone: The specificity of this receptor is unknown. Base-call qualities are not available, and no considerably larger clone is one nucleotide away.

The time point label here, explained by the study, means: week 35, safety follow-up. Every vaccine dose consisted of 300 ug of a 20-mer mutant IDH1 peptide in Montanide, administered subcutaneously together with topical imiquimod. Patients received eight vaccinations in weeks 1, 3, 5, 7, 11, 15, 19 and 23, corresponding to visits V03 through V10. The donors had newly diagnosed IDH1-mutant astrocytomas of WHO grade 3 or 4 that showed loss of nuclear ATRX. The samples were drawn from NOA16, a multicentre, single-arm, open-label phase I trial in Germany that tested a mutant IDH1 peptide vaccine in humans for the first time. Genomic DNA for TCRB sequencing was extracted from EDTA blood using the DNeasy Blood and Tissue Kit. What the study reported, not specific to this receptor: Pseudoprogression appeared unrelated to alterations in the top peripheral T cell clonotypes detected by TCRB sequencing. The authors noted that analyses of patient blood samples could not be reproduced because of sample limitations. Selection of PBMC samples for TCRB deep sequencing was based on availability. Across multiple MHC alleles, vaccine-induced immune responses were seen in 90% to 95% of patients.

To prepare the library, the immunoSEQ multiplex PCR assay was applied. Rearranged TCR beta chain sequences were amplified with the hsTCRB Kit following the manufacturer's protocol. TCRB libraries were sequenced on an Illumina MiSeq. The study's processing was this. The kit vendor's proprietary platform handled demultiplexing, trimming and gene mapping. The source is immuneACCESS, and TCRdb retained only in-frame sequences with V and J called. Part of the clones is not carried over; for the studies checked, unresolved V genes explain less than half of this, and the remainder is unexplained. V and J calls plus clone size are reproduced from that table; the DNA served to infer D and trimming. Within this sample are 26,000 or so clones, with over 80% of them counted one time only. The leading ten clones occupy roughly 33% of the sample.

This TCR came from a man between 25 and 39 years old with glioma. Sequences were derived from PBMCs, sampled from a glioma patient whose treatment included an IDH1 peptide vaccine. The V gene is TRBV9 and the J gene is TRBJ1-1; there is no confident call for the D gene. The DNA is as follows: TGTGCCAGCAGCCCAAACCCCTCGGATACTGAAGCTTTCTTT. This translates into CASSPNPSDTEAFF.